The clone carrying this T cell receptor beta chain appeared once. These data originate in a study of control samples from healthy donors and cancer patients. Measured with immunoSEQ multiplex PCR; TCRdb has only the in-frame clones, and not every one. The sample has around 130,000 clones, around nine tenths seen once. Unmatched junction bases numbered 6, after V lost 7 bases and J lost 4 bases. This CDR3 is built from 13 residues. Germline-derived CDR1 and CDR2 are SQVTM and ANQGSEA. The chain employs TRBV29-1 and TRBJ1-4; 7 nucleotides agree with TRBD1. Sequencing was done on a sample of blood. The clonotype was recovered from a man aged 50 to 59 in good health. The CDR3 DNA reads as TGCAGCGGGAGACAGGGCCTTAATGAAAAACTGTTTTTT. This codes for CSGRQGLNEKLFF.